This T cell receptor beta chain is drawn from a study of blood T cell repertoires in COVID-19 (dated by TCRdb to 2018 to 2021). In terms of the full investigation: The collaborator samples originated in the United States, Italy and Spain and spanned the acute and convalescent phases of COVID-19. The material from the prospective study consisted of cDNA or gDNA derived from T cells, B-cell-depleted T cells, or PBMCs. Subjects who had been exposed to COVID-19, were actively infected with it, or had recovered from it provided the deeply sampled blood TCRbeta repertoires that made up the dataset. The repertoires were made available in a free public database intended to serve as a resource for research on the immune response to SARS-CoV-2. Samples came from the ongoing ImmuneRACE study (first 160 participants) plus 1,254 subjects from 6 global collaborators. The sample metadata nearly always contained a de-identified subject ID, COVID-19 status, age in years and sex. Where available, HLA class I and class II types were obtained from metadata supplied by the sample provider rather than from assay-based typing. Study-wide conclusions, independent of this receptor: The amount of clinical and demographic metadata varied by source and participant and was provided uncurated.

About this clone: Its antigen is currently not known. Base qualities are not recorded, but no much larger clone differs from it by a single base.

Collaborating institutions collected whole blood in K2EDTA tubes following their own protocols. For TCRbeta analysis, collaborator samples were shipped as frozen whole blood, as isolated PBMCs, or as DNA extracted from either sample type. V is shortened by 1 base, J by 6 bases, and the region joining them spans 8 bases. From the germline V gene, CDR1 is SGHRS and CDR2 is YFSETQ. The CDR3, from cysteine to phenylalanine, totals 13 residues. The sequence is cut down to CDR3 DNA, 39 bases in frame from base 1. The immunoSEQ Assay, a bias-controlled multiplex PCR, was used to amplify TCRbeta CDR3 regions from genomic DNA. In the authors' own workflow: Nucleated cell counts per sample were estimated from amplification of reference gene primers within the assay. To quantify the absolute abundance of each unique TCRbeta CDR3 rearrangement, sequence reads were collapsed and filtered. For each sample, productive Simpson clonality was calculated as the square root of Simpson's diversity index over productive rearrangements. Not all clones reach the TCRdb copy of this immuneACCESS table, which keeps in-frame sequences only. Checked studies attribute under half of the gap to unresolved V genes and leave the rest unexplained. V and J calls and clone size follow that table, whereas D and trimming were derived from the DNA. This sample gives 120,000 to 150,000 clones in total; approximately 87% of them show up just once. The leading ten clones occupy 8.5% to 9.5% of the sample.

This clonotype was obtained from a woman between 50 and 59 years old with active or convalescent COVID-19. This chain joins TRBV5-1 to TRBJ2-1, with the D gene uncertain. The sequenced sample was peripheral blood. The CDR3 here reads CASSLYSGNEQFF. In nucleotides, the sequence is TGCGCCAGCAGCTTGTACTCGGGCAATGAGCAGTTCTTC.